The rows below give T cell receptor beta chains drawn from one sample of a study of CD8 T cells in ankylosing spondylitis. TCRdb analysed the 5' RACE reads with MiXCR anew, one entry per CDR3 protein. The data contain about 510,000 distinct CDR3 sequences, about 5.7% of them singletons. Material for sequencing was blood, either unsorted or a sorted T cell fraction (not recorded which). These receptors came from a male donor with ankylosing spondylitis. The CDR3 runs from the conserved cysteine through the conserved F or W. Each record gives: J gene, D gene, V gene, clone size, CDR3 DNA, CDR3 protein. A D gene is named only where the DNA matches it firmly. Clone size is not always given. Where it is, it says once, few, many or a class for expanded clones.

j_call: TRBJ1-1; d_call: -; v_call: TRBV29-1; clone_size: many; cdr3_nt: TGCAGCGTTGCGACAGCTCGAGCTTTCTTT; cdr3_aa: CSVATARAFF
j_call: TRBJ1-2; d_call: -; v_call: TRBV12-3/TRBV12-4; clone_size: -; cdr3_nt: TGTGCCAGCAGTGCTATTTTATCGGGTGGCTACACCTTC; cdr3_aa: CASSAILSGGYTF
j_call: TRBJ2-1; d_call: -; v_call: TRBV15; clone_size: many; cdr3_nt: TGTGCCACCAGCAGAGTACGGGGCCCTCTCCGAGGCGATGAGCAGTTCTTC; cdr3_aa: CATSRVRGPLRGDEQFF
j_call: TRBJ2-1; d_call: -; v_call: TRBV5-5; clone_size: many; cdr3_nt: TGTGCCAGCAGCTACCGGGCCGGGCCGGATGGGCAGTTCTTC; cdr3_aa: CASSYRAGPDGQFF
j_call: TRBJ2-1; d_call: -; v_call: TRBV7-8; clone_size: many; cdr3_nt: TGTGCCAGCAGTACCCTCCTTACCGTAACCTACAATGAGCAGTTCTTC; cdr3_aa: CASSTLLTVTYNEQFF
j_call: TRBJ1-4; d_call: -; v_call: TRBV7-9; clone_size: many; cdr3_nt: TGTGCCAGCAGCCCGCCGGCGAGGGTCGGTGAAAAACTGTTTTTT; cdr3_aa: CASSPPARVGEKLFF
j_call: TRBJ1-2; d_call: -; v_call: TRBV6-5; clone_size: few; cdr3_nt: TGTGCCAGCAGTTACGCAGGGGTTAACTATGGCTACACCTTC; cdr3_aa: CASSYAGVNYGYTF
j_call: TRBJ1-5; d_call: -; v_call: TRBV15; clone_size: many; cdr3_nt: TGTGCCACCAGCAGAGAAAGAGGCAGGGCCTCATATAGCAATCAGCCCCAGCATTTT; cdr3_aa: CATSRERGRASYSNQPQHF
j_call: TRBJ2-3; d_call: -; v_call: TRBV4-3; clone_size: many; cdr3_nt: TGCGCCAGCAGCCAAGACAGTCATAGCACAGATACGCAGTATTTT; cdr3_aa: CASSQDSHSTDTQYF
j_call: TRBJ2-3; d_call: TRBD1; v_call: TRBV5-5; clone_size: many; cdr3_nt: TGTGCCAGCAGCTTCGGACAGGGTGACACAGATACGCAGTATTTT; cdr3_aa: CASSFGQGDTDTQYF
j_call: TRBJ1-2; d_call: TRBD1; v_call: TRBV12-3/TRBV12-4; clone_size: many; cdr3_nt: TGTGCCAGCAGGGATGACAGGGGTGGCTACACCTTC; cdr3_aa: CASRDDRGGYTF
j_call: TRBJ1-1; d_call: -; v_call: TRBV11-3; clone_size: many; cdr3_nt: TGTGCCAGCAGCAAAGACACGAACACTGAAGCTTTCTTT; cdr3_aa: CASSKDTNTEAFF
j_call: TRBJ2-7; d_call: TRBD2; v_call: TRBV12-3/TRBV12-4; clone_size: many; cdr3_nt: TGTGCCAGCAGCCCACCTGCCGGGACTAGCGGATACGAGCAGTACTTC; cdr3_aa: CASSPPAGTSGYEQYF
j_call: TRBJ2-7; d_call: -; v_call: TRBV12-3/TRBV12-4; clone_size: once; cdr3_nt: TGTGCCAGCAGTTCGGAGATAGGGGAGCAGTACTTC; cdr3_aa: CASSSEIGEQYF
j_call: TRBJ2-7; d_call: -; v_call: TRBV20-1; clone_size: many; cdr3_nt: TGCAGTGCTAGATACCCCCGTTCTAGCTCCTACGAGCAGTACTTC; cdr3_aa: CSARYPRSSSYEQYF